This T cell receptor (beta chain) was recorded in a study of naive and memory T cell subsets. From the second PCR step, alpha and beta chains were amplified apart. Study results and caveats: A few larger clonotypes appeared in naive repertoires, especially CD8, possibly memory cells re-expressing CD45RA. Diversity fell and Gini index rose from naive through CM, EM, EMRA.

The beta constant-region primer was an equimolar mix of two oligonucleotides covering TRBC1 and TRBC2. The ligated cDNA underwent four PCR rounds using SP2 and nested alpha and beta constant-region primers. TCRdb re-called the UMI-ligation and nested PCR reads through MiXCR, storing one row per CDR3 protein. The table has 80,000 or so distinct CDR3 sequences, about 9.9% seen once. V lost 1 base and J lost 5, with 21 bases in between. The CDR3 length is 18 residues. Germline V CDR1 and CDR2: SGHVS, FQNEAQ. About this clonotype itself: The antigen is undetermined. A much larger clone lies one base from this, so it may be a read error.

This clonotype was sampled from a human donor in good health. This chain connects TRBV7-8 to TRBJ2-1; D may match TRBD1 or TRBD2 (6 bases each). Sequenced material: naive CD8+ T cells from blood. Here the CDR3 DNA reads TGTGCCAGCAGCTTAGACTTCCTTACAGGGAGGACGGACAATGAGCAGTTCTTC. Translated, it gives CASSLDFLTGRTDNEQFF.